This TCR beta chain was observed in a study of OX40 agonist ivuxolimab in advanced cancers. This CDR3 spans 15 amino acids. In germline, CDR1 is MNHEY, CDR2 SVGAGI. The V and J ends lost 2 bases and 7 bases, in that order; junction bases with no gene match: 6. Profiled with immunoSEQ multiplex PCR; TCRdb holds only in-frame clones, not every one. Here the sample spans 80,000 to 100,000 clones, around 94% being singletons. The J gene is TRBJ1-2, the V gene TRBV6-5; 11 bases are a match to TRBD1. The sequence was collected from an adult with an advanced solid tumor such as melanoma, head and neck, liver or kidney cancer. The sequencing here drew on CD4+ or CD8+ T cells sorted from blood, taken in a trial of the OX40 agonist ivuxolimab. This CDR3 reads CASSYEGQGVSGYTF. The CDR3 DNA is TGTGCCAGCAGTTACGAGGGACAGGGGGTTTCTGGCTACACCTTC.